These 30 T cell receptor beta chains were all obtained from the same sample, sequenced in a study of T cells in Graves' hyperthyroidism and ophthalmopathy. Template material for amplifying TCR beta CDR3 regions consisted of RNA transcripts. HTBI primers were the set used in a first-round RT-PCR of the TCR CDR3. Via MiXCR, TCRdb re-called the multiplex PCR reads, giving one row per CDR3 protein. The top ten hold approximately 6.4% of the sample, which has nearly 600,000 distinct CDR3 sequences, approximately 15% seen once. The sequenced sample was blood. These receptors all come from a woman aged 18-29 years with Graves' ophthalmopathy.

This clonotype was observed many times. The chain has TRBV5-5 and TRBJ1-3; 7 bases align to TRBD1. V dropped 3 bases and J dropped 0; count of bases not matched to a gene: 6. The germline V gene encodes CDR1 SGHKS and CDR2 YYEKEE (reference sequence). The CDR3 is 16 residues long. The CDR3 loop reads CASSYSGTASGNTIYF. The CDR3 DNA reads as TGTGCCAGCAGCTACTCCGGGACAGCCTCTGGAAACACCATATATTTT.

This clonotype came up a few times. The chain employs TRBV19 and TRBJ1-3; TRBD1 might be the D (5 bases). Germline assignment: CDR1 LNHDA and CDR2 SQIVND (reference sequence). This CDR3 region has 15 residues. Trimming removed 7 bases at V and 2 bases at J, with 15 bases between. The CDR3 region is CASKQGPHTGNTIYF. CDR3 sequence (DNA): TGTGCCAGTAAGCAGGGCCCCCACACTGGAAACACCATATATTTT.

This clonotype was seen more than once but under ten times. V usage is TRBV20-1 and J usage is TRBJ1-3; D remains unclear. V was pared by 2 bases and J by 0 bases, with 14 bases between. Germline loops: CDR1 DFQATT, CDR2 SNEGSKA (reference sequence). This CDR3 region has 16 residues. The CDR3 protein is CSARTPGRRSGNTIYF. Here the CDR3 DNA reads TGCAGTGCTAGAACGCCGGGCCGACGCTCTGGAAACACCATATATTTT.

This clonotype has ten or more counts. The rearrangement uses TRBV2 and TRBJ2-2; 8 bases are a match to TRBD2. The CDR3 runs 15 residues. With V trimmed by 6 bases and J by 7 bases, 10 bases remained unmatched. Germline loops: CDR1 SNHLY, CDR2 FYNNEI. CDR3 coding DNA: TGTGCCAGCAGCCGGCGGGGGGCGCAGGTCGGGGAGCTGTTTTTT. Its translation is CASSRRGAQVGELFF.

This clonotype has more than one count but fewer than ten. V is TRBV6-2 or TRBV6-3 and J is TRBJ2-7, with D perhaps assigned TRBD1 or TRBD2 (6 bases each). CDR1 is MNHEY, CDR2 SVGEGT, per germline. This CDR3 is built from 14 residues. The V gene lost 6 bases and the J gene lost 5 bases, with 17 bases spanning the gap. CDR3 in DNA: TGTGCCAGCAGCCTAACAGGGACTCGGGACGAGCAGTACTTC. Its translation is CASSLTGTRDEQYF.

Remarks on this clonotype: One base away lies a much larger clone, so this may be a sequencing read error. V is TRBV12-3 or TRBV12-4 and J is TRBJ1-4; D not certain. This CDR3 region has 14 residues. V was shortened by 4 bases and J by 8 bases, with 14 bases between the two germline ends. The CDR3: CASSWGDTSEKLFF. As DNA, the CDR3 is TGTGCCAGCAGTTGGGGAGACACCTCGGAAAAACTGTTTTTT.

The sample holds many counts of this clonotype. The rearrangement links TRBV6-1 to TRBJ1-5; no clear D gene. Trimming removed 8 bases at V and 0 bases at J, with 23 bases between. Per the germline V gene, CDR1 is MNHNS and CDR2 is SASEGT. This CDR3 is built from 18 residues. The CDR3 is CASGPRASTPYSNQPQHF. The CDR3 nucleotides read TGTGCCAGCGGACCTCGGGCCTCCACGCCATATAGCAATCAGCCCCAGCATTTT.

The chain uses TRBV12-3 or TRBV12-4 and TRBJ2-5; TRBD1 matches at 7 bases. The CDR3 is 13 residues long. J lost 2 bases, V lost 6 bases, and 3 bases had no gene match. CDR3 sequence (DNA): TGTGCCAGCAGAGGACAGGTACAAGAGACCCAGTACTTC. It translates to CASRGQVQETQYF.

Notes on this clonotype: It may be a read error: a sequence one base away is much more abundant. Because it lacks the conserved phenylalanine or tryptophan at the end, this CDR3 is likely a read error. This CDR3 is CASSLAWGGETQYL. In DNA form, the CDR3 reads TGTGCCAGCAGCTTAGCTTGGGGAGGAGAGACCCAGTACCTC. The chain has TRBV7-2 and TRBJ2-5; weak D call: TRBD2 (6 bases). The CDR3 contains 14 residues. Trimming removed 0 bases from V and 4 bases from J, with 9 bases in between. Germline CDR1 SGHTA, CDR2 FQGNSA.

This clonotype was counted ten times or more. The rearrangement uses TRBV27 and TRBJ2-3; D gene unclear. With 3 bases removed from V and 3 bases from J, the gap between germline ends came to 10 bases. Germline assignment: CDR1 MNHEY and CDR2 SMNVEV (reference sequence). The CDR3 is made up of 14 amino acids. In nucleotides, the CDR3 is TGTGCCAGCAGTTTCGAGGCCACAACAGATACGCAGTATTTT. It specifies CASSFEATTDTQYF.

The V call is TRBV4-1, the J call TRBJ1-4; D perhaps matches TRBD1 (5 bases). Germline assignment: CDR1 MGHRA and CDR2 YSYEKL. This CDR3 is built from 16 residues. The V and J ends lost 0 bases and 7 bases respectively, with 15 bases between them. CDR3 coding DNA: TGCGCCAGCAGCCAAGATAGGAGGGGTGTTGTTGAAAAACTGTTTTTT. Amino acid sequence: CASSQDRRGVVEKLFF.

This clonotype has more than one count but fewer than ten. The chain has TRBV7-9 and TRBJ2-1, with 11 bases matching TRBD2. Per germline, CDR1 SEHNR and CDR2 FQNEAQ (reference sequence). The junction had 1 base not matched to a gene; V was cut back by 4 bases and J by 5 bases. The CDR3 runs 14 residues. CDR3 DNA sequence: TGTGCCAGCAGCTCGGGACTAGCGGACAATGAGCAGTTCTTC. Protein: CASSSGLADNEQFF.

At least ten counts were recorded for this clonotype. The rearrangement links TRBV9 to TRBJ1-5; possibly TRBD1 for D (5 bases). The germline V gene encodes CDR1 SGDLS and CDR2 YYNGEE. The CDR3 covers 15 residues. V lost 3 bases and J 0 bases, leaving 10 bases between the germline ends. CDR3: CASSGDAHSNQPQHF. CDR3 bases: TGTGCCAGCAGCGGGGACGCCCATAGCAATCAGCCCCAGCATTTT.

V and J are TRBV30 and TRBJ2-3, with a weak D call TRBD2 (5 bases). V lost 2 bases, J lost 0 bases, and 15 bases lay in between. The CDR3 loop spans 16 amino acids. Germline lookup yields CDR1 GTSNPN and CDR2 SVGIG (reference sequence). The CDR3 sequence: CAWSTGLHTSTDTQYF. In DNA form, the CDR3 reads TGTGCCTGGAGTACCGGACTCCATACTAGCACAGATACGCAGTATTTT.

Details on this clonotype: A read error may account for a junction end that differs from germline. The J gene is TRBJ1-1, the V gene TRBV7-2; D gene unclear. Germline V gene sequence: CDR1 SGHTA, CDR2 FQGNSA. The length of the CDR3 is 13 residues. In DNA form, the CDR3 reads TGTGTCAGCAGCCGGCAATTGAACACTGAAGCTTTCTTT. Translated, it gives CVSSRQLNTEAFF.

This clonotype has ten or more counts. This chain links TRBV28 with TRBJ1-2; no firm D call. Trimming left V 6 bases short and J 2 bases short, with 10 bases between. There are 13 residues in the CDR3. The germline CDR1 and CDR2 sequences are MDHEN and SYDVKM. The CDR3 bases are TGTGCCAGCAGACCGGTGGGGAACTATGGCTACACCTTC. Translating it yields CASRPVGNYGYTF.

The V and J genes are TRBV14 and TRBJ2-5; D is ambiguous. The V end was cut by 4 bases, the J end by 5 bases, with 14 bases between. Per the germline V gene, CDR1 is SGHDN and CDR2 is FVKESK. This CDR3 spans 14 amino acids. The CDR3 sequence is CASSPLYDIETQYF. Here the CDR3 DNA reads TGTGCCAGCAGCCCCCTATATGACATCGAGACCCAGTACTTC.

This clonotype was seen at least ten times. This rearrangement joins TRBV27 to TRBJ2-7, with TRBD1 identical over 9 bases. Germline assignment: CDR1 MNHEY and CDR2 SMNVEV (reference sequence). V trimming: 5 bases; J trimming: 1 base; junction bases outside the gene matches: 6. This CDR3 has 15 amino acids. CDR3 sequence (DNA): TGTGCCAGCAGTCCCTTGACAGGGGGGTCCTACGAGCAGTACTTC. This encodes CASSPLTGGSYEQYF.

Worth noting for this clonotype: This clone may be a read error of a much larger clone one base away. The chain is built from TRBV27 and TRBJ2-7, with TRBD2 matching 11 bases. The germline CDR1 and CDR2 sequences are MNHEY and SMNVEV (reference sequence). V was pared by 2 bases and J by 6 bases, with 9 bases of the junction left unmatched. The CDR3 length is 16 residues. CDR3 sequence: CASSLLVAGGPCEQYF. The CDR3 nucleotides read TGTGCCAGCAGTTTACTGGTAGCGGGAGGGCCTTGCGAGCAGTACTTC.

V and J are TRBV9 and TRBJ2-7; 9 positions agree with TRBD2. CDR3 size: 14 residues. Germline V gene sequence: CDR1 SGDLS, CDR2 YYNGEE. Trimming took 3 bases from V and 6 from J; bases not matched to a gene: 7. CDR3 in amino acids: CASSAGGLALEQYF. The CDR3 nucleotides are TGTGCCAGCAGCGCCGGGGGACTAGCTCTCGAGCAGTACTTC.

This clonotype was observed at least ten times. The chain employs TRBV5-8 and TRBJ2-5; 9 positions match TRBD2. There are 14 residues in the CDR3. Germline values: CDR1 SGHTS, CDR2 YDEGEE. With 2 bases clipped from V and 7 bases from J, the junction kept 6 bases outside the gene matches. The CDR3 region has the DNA TGTGCCAGCAGCTTCCCCGGACTAGCGAGGACCCAGTACTTC. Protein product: CASSFPGLARTQYF.

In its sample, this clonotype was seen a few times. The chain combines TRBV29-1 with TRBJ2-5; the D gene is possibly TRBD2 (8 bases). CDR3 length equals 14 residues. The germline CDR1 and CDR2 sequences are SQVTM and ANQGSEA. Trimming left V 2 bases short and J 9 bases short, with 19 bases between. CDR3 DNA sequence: TGCAGCGTTGAAAGGGGGCGGGAGGCCTCCCCCCAGTACTTC. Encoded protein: CSVERGREASPQYF.

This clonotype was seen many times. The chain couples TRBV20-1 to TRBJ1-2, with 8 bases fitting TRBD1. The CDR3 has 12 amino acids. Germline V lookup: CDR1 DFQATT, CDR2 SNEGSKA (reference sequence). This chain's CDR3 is CRAPGTGYGYTF. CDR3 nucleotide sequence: TGCAGGGCACCCGGGACAGGCTATGGCTACACCTTC.

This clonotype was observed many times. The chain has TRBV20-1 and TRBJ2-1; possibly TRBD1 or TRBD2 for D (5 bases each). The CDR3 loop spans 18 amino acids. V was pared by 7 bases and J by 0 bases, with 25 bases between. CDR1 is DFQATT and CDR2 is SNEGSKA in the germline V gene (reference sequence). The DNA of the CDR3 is TGCAGTGTTCAGGGAACGGTGGGGCGGGCAAGCTCCTACAATGAGCAGTTCTTC. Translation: CSVQGTVGRASSYNEQFF.

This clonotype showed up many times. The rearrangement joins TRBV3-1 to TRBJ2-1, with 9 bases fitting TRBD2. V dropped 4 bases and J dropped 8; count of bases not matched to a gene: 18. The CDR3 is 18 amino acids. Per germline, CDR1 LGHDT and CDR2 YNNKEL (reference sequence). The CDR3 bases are TGTGCCAGCAGCCCCAACCCTAGAGCGGGAGGATGGGTATATGAGCAGTTCTTC. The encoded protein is CASSPNPRAGGWVYEQFF.

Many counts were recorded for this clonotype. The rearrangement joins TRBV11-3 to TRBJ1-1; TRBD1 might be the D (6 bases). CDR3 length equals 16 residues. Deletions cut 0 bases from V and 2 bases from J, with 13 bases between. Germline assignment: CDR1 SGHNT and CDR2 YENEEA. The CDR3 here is CASSLDRQGRNTEAFF. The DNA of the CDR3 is TGTGCCAGCAGCTTAGATCGGCAGGGGCGAAACACTGAAGCTTTCTTT.

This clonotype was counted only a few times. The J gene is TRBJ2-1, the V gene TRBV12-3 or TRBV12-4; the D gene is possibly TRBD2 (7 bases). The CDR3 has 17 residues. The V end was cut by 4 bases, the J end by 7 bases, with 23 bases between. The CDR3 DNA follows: TGTGCCAGCAGTTGGGGGGCCGGTGAGGGACTATTAAATGAGCAGTTCTTC. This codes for CASSWGAGEGLLNEQFF.

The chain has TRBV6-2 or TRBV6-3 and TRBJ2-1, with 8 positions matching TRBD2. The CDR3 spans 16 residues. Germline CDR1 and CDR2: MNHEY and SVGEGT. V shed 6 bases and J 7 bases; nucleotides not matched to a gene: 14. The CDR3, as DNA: TGTGCCAGCAGAGTCGCTGGCCGGACTAGCCTAAATGAGCAGTTCTTC. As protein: CASRVAGRTSLNEQFF.

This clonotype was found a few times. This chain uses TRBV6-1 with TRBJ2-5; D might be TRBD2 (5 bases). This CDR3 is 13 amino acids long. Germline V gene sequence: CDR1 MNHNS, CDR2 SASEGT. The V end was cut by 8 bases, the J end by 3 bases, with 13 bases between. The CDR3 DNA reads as TGTGCCAGCTCTTTAGGGAGCAAAGAGACCCAGTACTTC. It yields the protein CASSLGSKETQYF.

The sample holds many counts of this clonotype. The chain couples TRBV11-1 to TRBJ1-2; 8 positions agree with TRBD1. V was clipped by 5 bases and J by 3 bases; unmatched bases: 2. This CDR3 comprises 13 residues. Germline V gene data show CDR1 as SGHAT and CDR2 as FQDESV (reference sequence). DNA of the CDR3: TGTGCCAGCAGCCCAGGGGGCCACTATGGCTACACCTTC. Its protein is CASSPGGHYGYTF.